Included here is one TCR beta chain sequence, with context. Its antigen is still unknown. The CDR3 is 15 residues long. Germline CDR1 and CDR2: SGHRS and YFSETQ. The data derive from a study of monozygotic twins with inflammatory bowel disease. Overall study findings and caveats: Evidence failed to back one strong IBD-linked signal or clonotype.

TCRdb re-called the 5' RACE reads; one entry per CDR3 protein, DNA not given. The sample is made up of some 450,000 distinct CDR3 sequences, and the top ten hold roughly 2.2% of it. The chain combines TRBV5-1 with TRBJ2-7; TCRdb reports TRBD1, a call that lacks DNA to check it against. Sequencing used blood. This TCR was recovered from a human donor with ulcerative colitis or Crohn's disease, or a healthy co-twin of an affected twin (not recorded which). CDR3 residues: CASSLIGTAPYEQYF.